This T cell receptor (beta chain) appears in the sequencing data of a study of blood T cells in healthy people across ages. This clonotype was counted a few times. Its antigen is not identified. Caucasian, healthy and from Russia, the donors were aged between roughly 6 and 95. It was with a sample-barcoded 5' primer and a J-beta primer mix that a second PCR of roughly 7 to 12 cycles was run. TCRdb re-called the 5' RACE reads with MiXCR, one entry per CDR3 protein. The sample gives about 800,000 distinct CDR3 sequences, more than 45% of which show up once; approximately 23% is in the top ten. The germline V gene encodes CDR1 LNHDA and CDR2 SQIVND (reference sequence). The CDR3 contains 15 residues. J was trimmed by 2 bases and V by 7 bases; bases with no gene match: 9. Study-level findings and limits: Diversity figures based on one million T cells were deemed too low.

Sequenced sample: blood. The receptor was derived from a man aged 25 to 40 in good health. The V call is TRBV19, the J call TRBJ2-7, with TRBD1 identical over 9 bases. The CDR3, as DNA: TGTGCCAGTACCCCGGGACAGGGAGTCACCTACGAGCAGTACTTC. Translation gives CASTPGQGVTYEQYF. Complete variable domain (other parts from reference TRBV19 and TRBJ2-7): DGGITQSPKYLFRKEGQNVTLSCEQNLNHDAMYWYRQDPGQGLRLIYYSQIVNDFQKGDIAEGYSVSREKKESFPLTVTSAQKNPTAFYLCASTPGQGVTYEQYFGPGTRLTVT.